This record looks at one T cell receptor (beta chain) sequence and its context. Its cognate antigen is unknown. PCR used 60 Vbeta primers and 13 Jbeta primers. Profiled with immunoSEQ multiplex PCR; TCRdb holds only in-frame clones, not every one. The sample has roughly 200,000 clones; the top ten hold about 1%. This record belongs to a study of cytomegalovirus exposure and HLA in healthy donors. Study-level points and caveats: The study carried out a later analysis of TCR beta sequences. It associated some 17,000 of them with specific HLA alleles at a false discovery rate of 0.05.

Trimming at V came to 1 base and at J to 4 bases, leaving 7 bases not matched to a gene. The CDR3 contains 16 residues. The germline CDR1 and CDR2 sequences are SGHAT and FQNNGV. The specimen was PBMCs. This clonotype originated in a girl aged 2 to 9 in good health and CMV-seropositive. The chain combines TRBV11-2 with TRBJ2-3, with 8 bases identical to TRBD1. The chain's CDR3 is CASSLGQGASADTQYF. The DNA for the CDR3 is TGTGCCAGCAGCTTAGGCCAGGGGGCGAGTGCAGATACGCAGTATTTT.